A single TCR beta chain is shown here with its context. As yet, its antigen is unknown. MiXCR, applied by TCRdb to the 5' RACE reads, yields one record per CDR3 protein. Of fewer than 130,000 distinct CDR3 sequences listed, about 24% are singletons. This sample stems from a study of CD8 T cells in ankylosing spondylitis. Notes on the study in general: The clones that were linked to disease were reported to be significantly enriched in matched synovial fluid samples from ankylosing spondylitis patients. A TCR beta motif of eight highly homologous variants appeared characteristic of ankylosing spondylitis blood.

The CDR3 has 15 amino acids. Trimming shortened V by 2 bases and J by 6 bases, and 14 bases separated the two germline ends. Germline-derived CDR1 and CDR2 are MNHEY and SVGAGI. J is TRBJ2-4 and V is TRBV6-5, with D possibly being TRBD1 or TRBD2 (6 bases each). The source material was synovial fluid, either unsorted or a sorted T cell fraction (not recorded which). The sequence was obtained from a male donor with ankylosing spondylitis. CDR3 nucleotide sequence: TGTGCCAGCAGTTACGGGGGGCGCTGGGGAAACATTCAGTACTTC. Protein product: CASSYGGRWGNIQYF.